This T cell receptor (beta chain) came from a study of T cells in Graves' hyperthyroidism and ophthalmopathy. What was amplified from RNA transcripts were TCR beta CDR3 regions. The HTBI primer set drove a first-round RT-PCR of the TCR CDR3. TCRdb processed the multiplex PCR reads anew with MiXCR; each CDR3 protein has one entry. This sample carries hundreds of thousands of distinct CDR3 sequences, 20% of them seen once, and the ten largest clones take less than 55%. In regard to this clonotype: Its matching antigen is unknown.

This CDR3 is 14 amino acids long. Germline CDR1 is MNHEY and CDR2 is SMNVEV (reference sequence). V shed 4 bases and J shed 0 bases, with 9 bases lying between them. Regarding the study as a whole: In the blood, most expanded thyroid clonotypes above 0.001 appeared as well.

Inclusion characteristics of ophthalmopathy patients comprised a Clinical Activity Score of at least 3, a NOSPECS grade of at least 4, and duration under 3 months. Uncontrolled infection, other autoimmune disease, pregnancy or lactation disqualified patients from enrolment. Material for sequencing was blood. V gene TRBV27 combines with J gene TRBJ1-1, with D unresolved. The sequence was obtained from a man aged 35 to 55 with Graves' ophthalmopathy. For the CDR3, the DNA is TGTGCCAGCAGTTCACAAGTTATGAACACTGAAGCTTTCTTT. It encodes CASSSQVMNTEAFF.